This entry concerns a single T cell receptor beta chain. Its antigen is currently unknown. CDR1 PRHDT and CDR2 FYEKMQ come from the germline V gene (reference sequence). The CDR3 totals 14 residues. Trimming removed 5 bases at V and 2 bases at J, with 12 bases between. The sample originates from a study of regulatory T cells in long-lasting Graves disease. Arm-PCR with iRepertoire HTBI primers amplified the CDR3 regions for these TCR beta libraries. TCRdb reprocessed the multiplex PCR reads via MiXCR and lists one record per CDR3 protein. Of over 250,000 distinct CDR3 sequences listed, 22% are singletons. Study results and caveats: It was in persistent disease that TRBV28, TRBJ1-2 and TRBJ2-5 were favored.

Documented time point: persistent/refractory GD, antithyroid drugs over 5 years with positive TRAb. TCR sequences were obtained from RNA taken from PBMCs. The V gene is TRBV13, the J gene TRBJ2-5; no firm D call. The TCR comes from a female donor with Graves disease. This sample comprised peripheral blood mononuclear cells (PBMCs), obtained when the disease was refractory, from a patient treated with antithyroid drugs. The CDR3 is CASSLGPGQETQYF. The CDR3 coding sequence is TGTGCCAGCAGCCTCGGGCCCGGACAAGAGACCCAGTACTTC. Drawing the rest from reference TRBV13 and TRBJ2-5, the complete variable domain is AAGVIQSPRHLIKEKRETATLKCYPIPRHDTVYWYQQGPGQDPQFLISFYEKMQSDKGSIPDRFSAQQFSDYHSELNMSSLELGDSALYFCASSLGPGQETQYFGPGTRLLVL.